What follows are 15 T cell receptor beta chains derived from one specimen sequenced in a study of vaccination effects on CD4 cells after COVID-19. No antigens are known for them. Profiled with immunoSEQ multiplex PCR; TCRdb holds only in-frame clones, not every one. The sample holds 55,000 to 80,000 clones, around three quarters seen once. Under the ViraFEST assay, PBMC were stimulated with viral peptide pools so that antigen-specific CD4+ T cells expanded. Sequencing was performed afterwards. Following culture for approximately ten days, CD4+ T cells were isolated. Neither prior SARS-CoV-2 infection nor positive nucleocapsid antibodies were present in the vaccine recipients. This material consisted of CD4+ T cells from PBMCs cultured with HCoV-OC43 spike peptides, taken before COVID-19 vaccination. As to subset: HCoV-OC43 spike overlapping peptide pool stimulation. Source of these receptors: a human donor who received a COVID-19 vaccine.

The chain joins TRBV18 to TRBJ2-2; D remains unclear. Trimming shortened V by 3 bases and J by 6 bases, and 20 bases separated the two germline ends. CDR3 size: 17 residues. The germline gives CDR1 KGHSH, CDR2 LQKENI. CDR3 sequence reads: CASSPNGNSGRAGELFF. CDR3 nucleotide sequence: TGTGCCAGCTCACCTAATGGTAACTCCGGTCGGGCCGGGGAGCTGTTTTTT.

This clone was counted between two and nine times. DNA of the CDR3: TGTGCCAGCAGCTTAGTCCTGGACTACGAGCAGTACGTC. Its translation is CASSLVLDYEQYV. This chain joins TRBV11-2 and TRBJ2-7; unclear D gene. CDR1 is SGHAT, CDR2 FQNNGV, per germline. Trimming cost V 1 base and J 3 bases, with 7 bases left between them. The CDR3 has 13 amino acids.

This clone occurred a few times. The V call is TRBV7-9, the J call TRBJ1-2; TRBD1 is a possible D gene (5 bases). Per the germline V gene, CDR1 is SEHNR and CDR2 is FQNEAQ (reference sequence). The germline V and J ends were trimmed by 1 base and 2 bases, with 14 bases remaining between them. The CDR3 is made up of 16 amino acids. CDR3 sequence reads: CASSLVLGTVNYGYTF. Written as DNA, the CDR3 is TGTGCCAGCAGCTTAGTGCTGGGGACGGTAAACTATGGCTACACCTTC.

This chain links TRBV11-1 with TRBJ1-1, with a weak D call TRBD1 (6 bases). The germline CDR1 and CDR2 sequences are SGHAT and FQDESV (reference sequence). Trimming removed 1 base at V and 5 bases at J, with 11 bases between. The CDR3 runs to 14 residues. For the CDR3, the DNA is TGTGCCAGCAGCTTAGGCAGGGGAGGAACTGAAGCTTTCTTT. Amino acid sequence: CASSLGRGGTEAFF.

This clone was counted only a few times. V gene TRBV10-3 combines with J gene TRBJ2-7, with D perhaps assigned TRBD1 or TRBD2 (7 bases each). Germline CDR1 and CDR2: ENHRY and SYGVKD. Trimming removed 6 bases from V and 2 bases from J, with 11 bases in between. This CDR3 comprises 13 residues. DNA of the CDR3: TGTGCCATCAGAGCGGGACAGACCTACGAGCAGTACGTC. Translation: CAIRAGQTYEQYV.

This rearrangement joins TRBV20-1 to TRBJ2-5, with D hard to call. V dropped 6 bases and J dropped 5 bases, with 7 bases sitting between them. CDR1 DFQATT and CDR2 SNEGSKA come from the germline V gene (reference sequence). The CDR3 runs 10 residues. CDR3 coding DNA: TGCAGTGCGCTGGGGGAGACCCAGTACTTC. It codes for CSALGETQYF.

V is TRBV18 and J is TRBJ2-5, with D maybe TRBD2 (6 bases). Between the trimmed V and J ends, which lost 0 bases and 4 bases, there was a span of 12 bases. The CDR3 has 15 amino acids. CDR1 is KGHSH, CDR2 LQKENI, per germline. This CDR3 is CASSPPSRGTETQYF. DNA of the CDR3: TGTGCCAGCTCACCACCATCTCGGGGGACAGAGACCCAGTACTTC.

The rearrangement uses TRBV5-4 and TRBJ1-6; D is perhaps TRBD1 (6 bases). V lost 3 bases, J lost 10 bases, and 17 bases lay in between. From germline, CDR1 is SGHNT and CDR2 YYREEE (reference sequence). This CDR3 is built from 15 residues. The CDR3 DNA sequence: TGTGCCAGCAGCTCGGGTGATGGACAGTCCTCACCCCTCCACTTT. Residues: CASSSGDGQSSPLHF.

The rearrangement links TRBV6-5 to TRBJ2-2; TRBD2 matches at 9 bases. Losses at the gene ends were 5 bases for V and 0 bases for J; bases not matched to a gene: 1. Germline V gene sequence: CDR1 MNHEY, CDR2 SVGAGI. CDR3 size: 15 residues. CDR3 DNA sequence: TGTGCCAGCAGTAGCGGGGGGACGAACACCGGGGAGCTGTTTTTT. Amino acids: CASSSGGTNTGELFF.

This chain links TRBV9 with TRBJ1-2; tentative D call: TRBD1 (6 bases). Germline V gives CDR1 SGDLS, CDR2 YYNGEE. The CDR3 contains 15 residues. Trimming shortened V by 0 bases and J by 4 bases, and 13 bases separated the two germline ends. The CDR3 bases are TGTGCCAGCAGCGTAGGAGGGGGGGGAGTCTATGGCTACACCTTC. The encoded protein is CASSVGGGGVYGYTF.

V is TRBV7-2 and J is TRBJ1-4, with D perhaps matching TRBD1 (5 bases). The CDR3 has 15 amino acids. With 1 base removed from V and 7 bases from J, the gap between germline ends came to 13 bases. The germline CDR1 and CDR2 sequences are SGHTA and FQGNSA. The chain's CDR3 is CASSLVGQGGEKLFF. CDR3 coding DNA: TGTGCCAGCAGCTTAGTGGGTCAGGGTGGTGAAAAACTGTTTTTT.

The V and J genes are TRBV6-5 and TRBJ1-2; D call uncertain. The germline V gene has CDR1 MNHEY and CDR2 SVGAGI. This CDR3 is built from 15 residues. V gave up 0 bases and J gave up 7 bases, with 15 bases separating them. The DNA for the CDR3 is TGTGCCAGCAGTTACTCGATGGGATCCGGTTCTGGCTACACCTTC. Protein: CASSYSMGSGSGYTF.

CDR3 DNA sequence: TGTGCCAGCAGTTTATCAACTTCGACTCACGGCTACACCTTC. This gives the protein CASSLSTSTHGYTF. This chain connects TRBV27 to TRBJ1-2; D is undetermined. The V gene lost 0 bases and the J gene lost 8 bases, with 13 bases spanning the gap. The germline gives CDR1 MNHEY, CDR2 SMNVEV (reference sequence). The CDR3 consists of 14 residues.

The rearrangement joins TRBV5-4 to TRBJ1-1; 8 bases match TRBD1. CDR3 size: 13 residues. Trimming took 5 bases from V and 8 from J; bases not matched to a gene: 8. Germline CDR1 reads SGHNT; CDR2 reads YYREEE (reference sequence). The DNA of the CDR3 is TGTGCCAGCAGTCCAGACAGGGGCCCAGAAGCTTTCTTT. Residues: CASSPDRGPEAFF.

This clone was detected a few times. The rearrangement uses TRBV6-6 and TRBJ1-5, with 9 bases aligning to TRBD1. The CDR3 is 17 residues long. Germline values: CDR1 MNHNY, CDR2 SVGAGI (reference sequence). With V trimmed by 5 bases and J by 1 base, 9 bases remained unmatched. DNA of the CDR3: TGTGCCAGCAGTCGTCTTCCCGGGACAGGGAGCAATCAGCCCCAGCATTTT. It encodes CASSRLPGTGSNQPQHF.